Detailed here is one TCR beta chain. Using immunoSEQ multiplex PCR, the repertoire was profiled, and TCRdb retains in-frame clones only, with some absent. The data contain over 250,000 clones, 82% of them singletons. The data were obtained in a study of blood T cell repertoires in COVID-19. Enrollees, about 18 to 95 years old, lived in fewer than 25 US areas. Germline V gene lookup returns CDR1 SGHVS and CDR2 FNYEAQ. The CDR3 covers 15 residues. Trimming took off 1 base at V and 5 bases at J, with 14 bases between the two ends. This receptor was obtained from a man between 35 and 55 years old who had been exposed to COVID-19. J is TRBJ2-5 and V is TRBV7-6; unclear D gene. Sequenced: PBMCs or T cells enriched from blood (not recorded which). CDR3 protein: CASSLDTPSVETQYF. The CDR3 DNA reads TGTGCCAGCAGCTTAGATACCCCGTCGGTGGAGACCCAGTACTTC.